Listed here are 24 T cell receptor beta chains from one sample, sequenced in a study of chemoradiotherapy in HPV16-positive cancers. Sequencing was performed with immunoSEQ multiplex PCR; in TCRdb, only in-frame clones are kept and a portion is missing. The sample has more than 7,000 clones, 87% seen once. Sequenced here: blood, sampled from a patient who underwent chemoradiotherapy. These TCRs come from a human donor with HPV-associated anogenital cancer.

This chain joins TRBV18 and TRBJ2-2; D unresolved. Trimming stripped 4 bases from V and 3 bases from J, with 9 bases between. Germline values: CDR1 KGHSH, CDR2 LQKENI. CDR3 length: 14 residues. The CDR3 DNA reads as TGTGCCAGCTCACTTCAACCAGACACCGGGGAGCTGTTTTTT. Translating gives CASSLQPDTGELFF.

The chain joins TRBV19 to TRBJ2-5; possibly TRBD1 for D (5 bases). Per germline, CDR1 LNHDA and CDR2 SQIVND (reference sequence). V was pared by 2 bases and J by 1 base, with 11 bases between. The CDR3 length is 15 residues. The CDR3 nucleotides read TGTGCCAGTAGTATACGGCCGACAGTCCAAGAGACCCAGTACTTC. It is translated as CASSIRPTVQETQYF.

The chain uses TRBV5-6 and TRBJ2-1; 10 bases align to TRBD2. CDR1 is SGHDT, CDR2 YYEEEE, per germline. The trim removed 7 bases at V and 4 bases at J, leaving 5 bases unmatched. The CDR3 covers 14 residues. CDR3 nucleotide sequence: TGTGCCAGCCAGGTAGCGGGAGGTTACAATGAGCAGTTCTTC. Its translation: CASQVAGGYNEQFF. The full variable domain, in which reference TRBV5-6 and TRBJ2-1 provide the parts outside the CDR3, is DAGVTQSPTHLIKTRGQQVTLRCSPKSGHDTVSWYQQALGQGPQFIFQYYEEEERQRGNFPDRFSGHQFPNYSSELNVNALLLGDSALYLCASQVAGGYNEQFFGPGTRLTVL.

The chain couples TRBV6-1 to TRBJ2-7; 7 positions agree with TRBD1. Germline V gives CDR1 MNHNS, CDR2 SASEGT. This CDR3 spans 16 amino acids. J gave up 2 bases and V 4 bases, and 11 bases lay outside the gene matches. The CDR3 reads CASSGRAPGQTYEQYF. CDR3 coding DNA: TGTGCCAGCAGTGGACGTGCACCGGGACAGACCTACGAGCAGTACTTC.

The chain uses TRBV5-1 and TRBJ2-5; D is perhaps TRBD2 (5 bases). There are 14 residues in the CDR3. Germline values: CDR1 SGHRS, CDR2 YFSETQ. Trimming took off 4 bases at V and 3 bases at J, with 13 bases between the two ends. The CDR3, as DNA: TGCGCCAGCAGCCCCGGGAACGCTGAAGAGACCCAGTACTTC. It codes for CASSPGNAEETQYF.

CDR3 coding DNA: TGTGCCAGCAGTGGATACAGTGGTGAAGCTTTCTTT. It is translated as CASSGYSGEAFF. The rearrangement links TRBV2 to TRBJ1-1, with no clear D. Germline V gene data show CDR1 as SNHLY and CDR2 as FYNNEI. The CDR3 loop spans 12 amino acids. Trimming took 4 bases from V and 7 from J, leaving 10 bases between them.

The V gene is TRBV4-3, the J gene TRBJ2-2; TRBD1 or TRBD2 may be the D gene (7 bases each). CDR1 is LGHNA, CDR2 YSLEER, per germline. The CDR3 runs to 15 residues. The germline V and J ends were trimmed by 0 bases and 4 bases, with 9 bases remaining between them. The CDR3: CASSQDRGGTGELFF. CDR3 sequence (DNA): TGCGCCAGCAGCCAAGACAGGGGGGGCACCGGGGAGCTGTTTTTT.

The genes are TRBV9 and TRBJ1-3; D perhaps matches TRBD1 (6 bases). The V end was cut by 0 bases, the J end by 7 bases, with 11 bases between. CDR3 length: 14 amino acids. The germline CDR1 and CDR2 sequences are SGDLS and YYNGEE. CDR3 DNA: TGTGCCAGCAGCGTAGATACAGGGTATAACACCATATATTTT. Its protein product is CASSVDTGYNTIYF.

The rearrangement joins TRBV6-1 to TRBJ1-3, with TRBD1 as a possible D gene (5 bases). Trimming left V 4 bases short and J 0 bases short, with 13 bases between. Germline values: CDR1 MNHNS, CDR2 SASEGT. The CDR3 is made up of 16 amino acids. The CDR3 coding sequence is TGTGCCAGCAGTGTTTTTGGCAGGGCCTCTGGAAACACCATATATTTT. It translates to CASSVFGRASGNTIYF.

The chain uses TRBV27 and TRBJ2-7; D is possibly TRBD1 (5 bases). CDR3 length equals 17 residues. The V gene lost 0 bases and the J gene lost 4 bases, with 19 bases spanning the gap. CDR1 and CDR2 (germline): MNHEY, SMNVEV (reference sequence). CDR3 coding DNA: TGTGCCAGCAGTTTATCCCCGGCGGCAGGGCCGCAATACGAGCAGTACTTC. This translates into CASSLSPAAGPQYEQYF.

The chain uses TRBV6-1 and TRBJ1-1; 7 nucleotides match TRBD1. CDR3 size: 15 residues. CDR1 and CDR2 from the germline V gene are MNHNS and SASEGT. V lost 8 bases and J lost 6; bases outside the gene matches: 15. CDR3 amino acids: CASAAFFTGDSEAFF. The CDR3 nucleotides are TGTGCCAGCGCGGCATTTTTCACAGGGGACTCTGAAGCTTTCTTT.

The chain recombines TRBV6-1 with TRBJ1-2; D unresolved. The CDR3 totals 15 residues. Germline V gene sequence: CDR1 MNHNS, CDR2 SASEGT. Trimming stripped 4 bases from V and 0 bases from J, with 12 bases between. The CDR3 region has the DNA TGTGCCAGCAGTGTACTACAGACTTCTAACTATGGCTACACCTTC. Residues: CASSVLQTSNYGYTF.

This clone has a single count. J is TRBJ1-1 and V is TRBV5-1, with D possibly matching TRBD1 (6 bases). Germline-derived CDR1 and CDR2 are SGHRS and YFSETQ. The CDR3 is 15 residues long. Between the trimmed V and J ends, which lost 4 bases and 3 bases, there was a span of 16 bases. CDR3 residues: CASSNIQGSYTEAFF. The CDR3 region has the DNA TGCGCCAGCAGCAATATCCAGGGGTCGTACACTGAAGCTTTCTTT.

This clone was picked up one time. The V gene is TRBV14, the J gene TRBJ1-6; TRBD1 agrees at 7 bases. CDR1 is SGHDN, CDR2 FVKESK, per germline. The CDR3 contains 14 residues. Germline trimming cut 6 bases from V and 5 bases from J; bases unmatched to any gene: 4. Here the CDR3 reads CASRVTGNNSPLHF. CDR3 nucleotides: TGTGCCAGCAGAGTGACAGGGAATAATTCACCCCTCCACTTT.

This chain connects TRBV9 to TRBJ2-5; unclear D gene. The J call is doubtful: the DNA matches TRBJ2-7 better. Per germline, CDR1 SGDLS and CDR2 YYNGEE. The CDR3 loop spans 14 amino acids. CDR3 DNA sequence: TGTGCCAGCAGCGTTGCGGTCGGGTGGAGCGAGCAGTACTTC. This translates into CASSVAVGWSEQYF.

V usage is TRBV29-1 and J usage is TRBJ2-1, with D unresolved. The CDR3 sequence is 15 residues long. The germline V gene has CDR1 SQVTM and CDR2 ANQGSEA. V gave up 4 bases and J gave up 5 bases, with 18 bases separating them. Here the CDR3 DNA reads TGCAGCGTTGGGGCCGGGTGGGGTATGAACAATGAGCAGTTCTTC. Protein: CSVGAGWGMNNEQFF.

The CDR3 coding sequence is TGTGCCAGCAGTTCAGACACCGGGGAGCTGTTTTTT. Residues: CASSSDTGELFF. V usage is TRBV6-5 and J usage is TRBJ2-2; D is unresolved. This CDR3 is 12 amino acids long. V was trimmed by 4 bases and J by 3 bases, leaving 3 bases between them. CDR1 is MNHEY, CDR2 SVGAGI, per germline.

This rearrangement joins TRBV7-2 to TRBJ1-2, with D tentatively TRBD1 (5 bases). Germline V lookup: CDR1 SGHTA, CDR2 FQGNSA. The V and J ends lost 1 base and 6 bases respectively, with 15 bases between them. The CDR3 has 15 residues. CDR3 in DNA: TGTGCCAGCAGCTTAGGTCCCCCGGGGGTGGATGGCTACACCTTC. This translates into CASSLGPPGVDGYTF.

The V call is TRBV11-2, the J call TRBJ1-4; D remains unclear. CDR1 and CDR2 (germline): SGHAT, FQNNGV. This CDR3 contains 16 residues. V lost 4 bases and J 0 bases, leaving 12 bases between the germline ends. DNA for the CDR3: TGTGCCAGCAGCTCCCATCTGGGAGCAACTAATGAAAAACTGTTTTTT. This sequence encodes CASSSHLGATNEKLFF.

This clone has only one observation. The J gene is TRBJ2-6, the V gene TRBV15; D could derive from TRBD1 or TRBD2 (5 bases each). Trimming took off 1 base at V and 1 base at J, with 8 bases between the two ends. Germline V CDR1 and CDR2: LNHNV, YYDKDF (reference sequence). CDR3 length: 16 residues. The CDR3 is CATSRGGRSGANVLTF. DNA for the CDR3: TGTGCCACCAGCAGAGGGGGGAGATCTGGGGCCAACGTCCTGACTTTC.

This chain joins TRBV9 and TRBJ2-6, with unresolved D. Germline V lookup: CDR1 SGDLS, CDR2 YYNGEE. This CDR3 region has 15 residues. V dropped 6 bases and J dropped 4 bases, with 14 bases sitting between them. CDR3 sequence reads: CASTSSPGGANVLTF. In DNA form, the CDR3 reads TGTGCCAGCACCTCTTCCCCCGGCGGGGCCAACGTCCTGACTTTC.

This clone has just a few counts. The chain is built from TRBV5-8 and TRBJ1-5; 9 bases align to TRBD1. Germline values: CDR1 SGHTS, CDR2 YDEGEE. The length of the CDR3 is 14 residues. J was trimmed by 7 bases and V by 4 bases; bases with no gene match: 6. In DNA form, the CDR3 reads TGTGCCAGCAGCACCGGGACAGGGTGGCAGCCCCAGCATTTT. This encodes CASSTGTGWQPQHF.

The chain carries TRBV18 and TRBJ2-2; D possibly corresponds to TRBD1 (6 bases). Trimming pared 6 bases from V and 3 bases from J, leaving 20 bases between. CDR3 length: 17 amino acids. The V gene's germline CDR1 is KGHSH and CDR2 LQKENI. As DNA, the CDR3 is TGTGCCAGCTCCCTTTTGTCCACAGGGCCAGACACCGGGGAGCTGTTTTTT. Its protein is CASSLLSTGPDTGELFF. Full variable domain (outside the CDR3, taken from reference TRBV18 and TRBJ2-2): NAGVMQNPRHLVRRRGQEARLRCSPMKGHSHVYWYRQLPEEGLKFMVYLQKENIIDESGMPKERFSAEFPKEGPSILRIQQVVRGDSAAYFCASSLLSTGPDTGELFFGEGSRLTVL.

The CDR3 DNA is TGTGCCAGCAGCTTAGGGGTGACAGGGAGTTATGAGCAGTTCTTC. It codes for CASSLGVTGSYEQFF. This rearrangement joins TRBV11-3 to TRBJ2-1; 7 nucleotides align to TRBD1. V dropped 1 base and J dropped 8; count of bases not matched to a gene: 8. The CDR3 runs to 15 residues. Germline V gene data show CDR1 as SGHNT and CDR2 as YENEEA.